This T cell receptor (beta chain) comes out of a study of blood T cell repertoires in COVID-19. As processed by the authors: Amplifying reference gene primers gave estimates of nucleated cell counts. Produced via immunoSEQ multiplex PCR; TCRdb's table is partial and in-frame only. V and J calls and clone size come straight from that table; D and trimming were deduced from the DNA. The sample records about 160,000 clones, about 83% being singletons. Sequencing was carried out using peripheral blood. The origin of this receptor is an elderly woman with acute or convalescent COVID-19.

CDR3 in DNA: TGCGCCAGCAGCTTGCAGGGATACCCTAACACCGGGGAGCTGTTTTTT. This sequence encodes CASSLQGYPNTGELFF. J is TRBJ2-2 and V is TRBV5-1, with D perhaps matching TRBD1 (5 bases). CDR1 and CDR2 from the germline V gene are SGHRS and YFSETQ. With 1 base removed from V and 2 bases from J, the gap between germline ends came to 12 bases. CDR3 length equals 16 residues.